This record looks at one T cell receptor beta chain sequence and its context. The CDR3 runs 17 residues. Deletions cut 0 bases from V and 0 bases from J, with 10 bases between. Germline CDR1 SGHRS, CDR2 YFSETQ. This sample is part of a study of blood T cell repertoires in COVID-19. As for the study in general: Italy, Spain and the United States were the sources of the convalescent and acute COVID-19 samples. PBMCs, B-cell-depleted T cells, or T cells provided the cDNA or gDNA that made up the material.

As processed by the authors: Reference gene primer amplification yielded estimated nucleated cell counts. Sequenced by immunoSEQ multiplex PCR; TCRdb stores in-frame clones only, minus some. V and J calls and clone size are those listed in that table; D and trimming were worked out from the DNA. The sample includes about 190,000 clones, approximately 78% of them seen just once. The chain carries TRBV5-1 and TRBJ2-6, with no clear D. Sequenced input: peripheral blood. The TCR comes from a woman of 80 years or more with active or convalescent COVID-19. The chain's CDR3 is CASSLGQQSSGANVLTF. The CDR3 nucleotides are TGCGCCAGCAGCTTGGGACAACAGAGCTCTGGGGCCAACGTCCTGACTTTC.